The 27 T cell receptor beta chains in this list originate from one sample, sequenced in a study of radiotherapy plus CTLA-4 blockade in lung cancer. Only in-frame clones appear in the TCRdb table, and some are missing; sequencing was by immunoSEQ multiplex PCR. Of 110,000 or so clones in the sample, just under 80% were seen once. This specimen consisted of peripheral blood, obtained from a patient treated with radiotherapy plus ipilimumab. These receptors originate from a human donor with non-small cell lung cancer who had a partial response to radiotherapy plus ipilimumab.

The J gene is TRBJ1-1, the V gene TRBV28; D not certain. The V end was cut by 2 bases, the J end by 5 bases, with 9 bases between. The CDR3 has 13 residues. Looked up from germline, CDR1 is MDHEN and CDR2 is SYDVKM. The CDR3 sequence: CASSLDHRTEAFF. The CDR3 DNA reads as TGTGCCAGCAGTTTAGATCACAGAACTGAAGCTTTCTTT. Combining the CDR3 with reference TRBV28 and TRBJ1-1 gives the whole variable domain DVKVTQSSRYLVKRTGEKVFLECVQDMDHENMFWYRQDPGLGLRLIYFSYDVKMKEKGDIPEGYSVSREKKERFSLILESASTNQTSMYLCASSLDHRTEAFFGQGTRLTVV.

The chain links TRBV5-1 to TRBJ2-7; D perhaps matches TRBD1 (5 bases). V shed 1 base and J shed 3 bases, with 17 bases lying between them. The CDR3 totals 16 residues. The germline V gene has CDR1 SGHRS and CDR2 YFSETQ. CDR3 nucleotide sequence: TGCGCCAGCAGCTTGCGCGGACACCTCACGGGCTACGAGCAGTACGTC. This translates into CASSLRGHLTGYEQYV.

The chain combines TRBV7-9 with TRBJ2-1, with 7 positions matching TRBD2. The V and J ends lost 1 base and 2 bases, in that order; junction bases with no gene match: 11. The CDR3 consists of 18 residues. The germline gives CDR1 SEHNR, CDR2 FQNEAQ (reference sequence). The CDR3 sequence: CASSLGVSAGVTYNEQFF. In DNA, the CDR3 is TGTGCCAGCAGCTTAGGGGTATCGGCGGGAGTTACCTACAATGAGCAGTTCTTC.

CDR3 nucleotides: TGTGCCAGCAGTACCCGACAGGGAGGTAACACTGAAGCTTTCTTT. Translation gives CASSTRQGGNTEAFF. The chain employs TRBV6-1 and TRBJ1-1; 7 positions match TRBD1. The V gene's germline CDR1 is MNHNS and CDR2 SASEGT. The CDR3 sequence is 15 residues long. V lost 5 bases and J lost 2; bases outside the gene matches: 8.

This chain joins TRBV15 and TRBJ2-5, with D possibly being TRBD1 (5 bases). The CDR3 loop spans 15 amino acids. Trimming took 3 bases from V and 1 from J, leaving 12 bases between them. Germline V gene data show CDR1 as LNHNV and CDR2 as YYDKDF (reference sequence). CDR3 nucleotides: TGTGCCACCAGCAGGTCAGGGAATCCCCAAGAGACCCAGTACTTC. It encodes CATSRSGNPQETQYF.

The gene calls are TRBV5-1 and TRBJ1-1; D is unresolved. The V and J ends lost 5 bases and 1 base respectively, with 15 bases between them. The CDR3 has 15 amino acids. Looked up from germline, CDR1 is SGHRS and CDR2 is YFSETQ. In DNA form, the CDR3 reads TGCGCCAGCAGAGAACTAGCGCTGCGGAACACTGAAGCTTTCTTT. Its translation: CASRELALRNTEAFF.

This rearrangement joins TRBV29-1 to TRBJ2-2, with D tentatively TRBD1 (6 bases). CDR3 length: 14 amino acids. The V gene's germline CDR1 is SQVTM and CDR2 ANQGSEA. Trimming removed 5 bases at V and 1 base at J, with 11 bases between. CDR3 sequence reads: CSVFRGGNTGELFF. The CDR3 DNA sequence: TGCAGCGTTTTCAGGGGTGGGAACACCGGGGAGCTGTTTTTT.

This clone was counted between two and nine times. The chain uses TRBV19 and TRBJ2-2, with 14 bases fitting TRBD2. The CDR3 is 16 amino acids. Germline V lookup: CDR1 LNHDA, CDR2 SQIVND (reference sequence). J lost 6 bases, V lost 6 bases, and 6 bases had no gene match. In nucleotides, the CDR3 is TGTGCCAGTAGGGGGACTAGCGGGAGTCGAGCCGGGGAGCTGTTTTTT. Residues: CASRGTSGSRAGELFF.

V gene TRBV5-1 combines with J gene TRBJ1-3, with 7 bases aligning to TRBD1. There are 14 residues in the CDR3. Germline values: CDR1 SGHRS, CDR2 YFSETQ. V lost 4 bases to trimming and J lost 3 bases; unmatched junction nucleotides: 4. CDR3 sequence: CASSPTGVGNTIYF. The CDR3 DNA reads as TGCGCCAGCAGCCCAACAGGGGTTGGAAACACCATATATTTT.

Only a few counts were recorded for this clone. This rearrangement joins TRBV11-2 to TRBJ2-7; 10 bases align to TRBD2. The CDR3 length is 14 residues. Germline CDR1 is SGHAT and CDR2 is FQNNGV. V lost 4 bases and J lost 5; bases outside the gene matches: 5. The CDR3 is CASSSPGLANEQYF. In nucleotides, the CDR3 is TGTGCCAGCAGCTCCCCGGGACTAGCGAACGAGCAGTACTTC.

The V and J genes are TRBV19 and TRBJ1-2; possible D gene TRBD1, 6 bases. Germline V gene data show CDR1 as LNHDA and CDR2 as SQIVND (reference sequence). The CDR3 spans 13 residues. The V end lost 6 bases, the J end lost 4 bases, and 12 bases lay between the germline ends. This CDR3 is CASRVRGSYGYTF. Written as DNA, the CDR3 is TGTGCCAGTAGAGTCAGGGGATCCTATGGCTACACCTTC.

The chain joins TRBV7-9 to TRBJ2-1; the match to TRBD2 covers 10 bases. The germline CDR1 and CDR2 sequences are SEHNR and FQNEAQ (reference sequence). The length of the CDR3 is 14 residues. J gave up 7 bases and V 7 bases, and 7 bases lay outside the gene matches. This CDR3 is CASTPSGSSNEQFF. CDR3 DNA: TGTGCCAGCACCCCTAGCGGGAGTTCAAATGAGCAGTTCTTC.

About this clone: The same CDR3 arises from other DNA sequences in this sample as well. The chain links TRBV27 to TRBJ2-7; D is perhaps TRBD1 (5 bases). Germline V gives CDR1 MNHEY, CDR2 SMNVEV (reference sequence). CDR3 size: 13 residues. Trimming removed 4 bases from V and 1 base from J, with 8 bases in between. DNA of the CDR3: TGTGCCAGCAGTTACAGGTCATCCTACGAGCAGTACTTC. Its protein product is CASSYRSSYEQYF.

The V call is TRBV18, the J call TRBJ2-7; perhaps TRBD1 as D (5 bases). CDR1 and CDR2 from the germline V gene are KGHSH and LQKENI. Trimming took off 8 bases at V and 3 bases at J, with 14 bases between the two ends. This CDR3 region has 13 residues. In DNA form, the CDR3 reads TGTGCCAGCCGTAAGACAGAAGTCTACGAGCAGTACTTC. It yields the protein CASRKTEVYEQYF.

This clone was counted many times. In the same sample, other DNA sequences code for this CDR3. The genes are TRBV27 and TRBJ2-7; no clear D gene. The CDR3 covers 13 residues. Germline V gene data show CDR1 as MNHEY and CDR2 as SMNVEV (reference sequence). V lost 5 bases, J lost 0 bases, and 8 bases lay in between. The CDR3 DNA is TGTGCCAGCAGTCGTAGGAGCTCCTACGAGCAGTACTTC. Translation: CASSRRSSYEQYF.

The J gene is TRBJ2-1, the V gene TRBV7-2; 12 bases match TRBD1. V shed 2 bases, J shed 9 bases, and the junction held 5 bases outside the gene matches. Germline values: CDR1 SGHTA, CDR2 FQGNSA. The CDR3 sequence is 15 residues long. CDR3 sequence: CASSLSGQGASEQFF. Written as DNA, the CDR3 is TGTGCCAGCAGCTTATCGGGACAGGGGGCGAGTGAGCAGTTCTTC.

The chain is built from TRBV6-1 and TRBJ1-2, with D perhaps matching TRBD1 (6 bases). Trimming cost V 5 bases and J 8 bases, with 21 bases left between them. The CDR3 consists of 15 residues. Germline CDR1 is MNHNS and CDR2 is SASEGT. The CDR3: CASSSGTLRSDGYTF. The DNA for the CDR3 is TGTGCCAGCAGTTCCGGGACACTCAGGTCGGACGGCTACACCTTC.

This clone occurred once. The rearrangement uses TRBV7-9 and TRBJ2-2; 7 bases match TRBD1. Germline V gene lookup returns CDR1 SEHNR and CDR2 FQNEAQ (reference sequence). V gave up 4 bases and J gave up 1 base; unmatched junction bases: 3. The CDR3 contains 15 residues. The CDR3 protein is CASSYDRVNTGELFF. Here the CDR3 DNA reads TGTGCCAGCAGCTACGACAGGGTGAACACCGGGGAGCTGTTTTTT.

This clone was observed once. This chain links TRBV10-3 with TRBJ2-2; perhaps TRBD2 as D (6 bases). The CDR3 is 16 amino acids. V shed 0 bases and J shed 5 bases, with 13 bases lying between them. Germline CDR1 reads ENHRY; CDR2 reads SYGVKD. In DNA, the CDR3 is TGTGCCATCAGTGAGTCAAGGATAGCGGAAACCGGGGAGCTGTTTTTT. This sequence encodes CAISESRIAETGELFF.

V and J are TRBV7-2 and TRBJ2-2; 7 positions match TRBD2. Unmatched junction bases numbered 7, after V lost 4 bases and J lost 5 bases. Germline values: CDR1 SGHTA, CDR2 FQGNSA. The CDR3 is 15 residues long. The CDR3 loop reads CASSSAGGGTGELFF. The CDR3 DNA sequence: TGTGCCAGCAGCTCCGCTGGGGGAGGGACCGGGGAGCTGTTTTTT.

Here the CDR3 reads CASSGGTSGRLYEQYF. The CDR3 nucleotides are TGTGCCAGCAGCGGGGGGACTAGCGGGAGACTGTACGAGCAGTACTTC. The J gene is TRBJ2-7, the V gene TRBV9, with 14 bases matching TRBD2. This CDR3 comprises 16 residues. The V segment lost 3 bases and the J segment 4 bases; nucleotides outside the gene matches: 6. Per the germline V gene, CDR1 is SGDLS and CDR2 is YYNGEE.

The chain joins TRBV5-8 to TRBJ2-3, with 7 bases identical to TRBD2. After removal of 1 base from V and 2 bases from J, the junction contained 4 bases not matched to a gene. From germline, CDR1 is SGHTS and CDR2 YDEGEE. The CDR3 consists of 15 residues. Written as DNA, the CDR3 is TGTGCCAGCAGCTTGCCTAGCGGTTTCACAGATACGCAGTATTTT. Encoded protein: CASSLPSGFTDTQYF.

The chain employs TRBV6-1 and TRBJ1-2, with 9 bases matching TRBD1. Germline lookup yields CDR1 MNHNS and CDR2 SASEGT. CDR3 length: 14 amino acids. With V trimmed by 6 bases and J by 6 bases, 8 bases remained unmatched. DNA of the CDR3: TGTGCCAGCAGCACAACCACAGGGGGCAATGGCTACACCTTC. Its protein is CASSTTTGGNGYTF.

This chain links TRBV27 with TRBJ2-7; D may be TRBD2 (5 bases). CDR3 size: 16 residues. Trimming stripped 6 bases from V and 3 bases from J, with 21 bases between. Germline CDR1 is MNHEY and CDR2 is SMNVEV (reference sequence). CDR3 bases: TGTGCCAGCAGCCGAAGCGGCCCGACTGTCGGCTACGAGCAGTACGTC. Translating it yields CASSRSGPTVGYEQYV.

CDR3 bases: TGTGCCACCAGCAGAGATGGGACAGGGGGCGTAGATGGCTACACCTTC. This encodes CATSRDGTGGVDGYTF. The V and J genes are TRBV15 and TRBJ1-2, with 12 positions matching TRBD1. The CDR3 loop spans 16 amino acids. Unmatched junction bases numbered 5, after V lost 0 bases and J lost 6 bases. In germline, CDR1 is LNHNV, CDR2 YYDKDF (reference sequence).

This clone was picked up a small number of times. This chain links TRBV5-4 with TRBJ1-2; TRBD1 agrees at 8 bases. Trimming took 0 bases from V and 5 from J; bases not matched to a gene: 9. Per germline, CDR1 SGHNT and CDR2 YYREEE (reference sequence). There are 16 residues in the CDR3. This chain's CDR3 is CASSLAGRQGSYGYTF. In DNA, the CDR3 is TGTGCCAGCAGCTTGGCCGGTAGACAGGGGAGTTATGGCTACACCTTC.

This clone was seen only a few times. This sample includes further DNA sequences coding for the same CDR3. The chain recombines TRBV6-5 with TRBJ2-2, with D possibly TRBD1 on 6 matching bases. The CDR3 consists of 15 residues. V was cut by 6 bases and J by 1 base, with 12 bases left in between. Germline V lookup: CDR1 MNHEY, CDR2 SVGAGI. The CDR3 region is CASRPGQLNTGELFF. For the CDR3, the DNA is TGTGCCAGCAGGCCGGGACAACTGAACACCGGGGAGCTGTTTTTT.